The 28 T cell receptor beta chains below come from one sample, sequenced in a study of blood T cell repertoires in COVID-19. The assay was immunoSEQ multiplex PCR, and TCRdb's table has in-frame clones only and misses some. The sample lists just over 200,000 clones, more than 75% occurring once. What was sequenced was peripheral blood. These receptors originate from a man older than 75 with acute or convalescent COVID-19.

The rearrangement uses TRBV18 and TRBJ2-1; D is perhaps TRBD1 (6 bases). This CDR3 comprises 13 residues. Trimming took 3 bases from V and 8 from J, leaving 11 bases between them. Germline V lookup: CDR1 KGHSH, CDR2 LQKENI. The CDR3 protein is CASSPDSIHEQFF. The CDR3 DNA reads as TGTGCCAGCTCACCGGACAGCATCCATGAGCAGTTCTTC. The whole variable domain, filled in from reference TRBV18 and TRBJ2-1, reads NAGVMQNPRHLVRRRGQEARLRCSPMKGHSHVYWYRQLPEEGLKFMVYLQKENIIDESGMPKERFSAEFPKEGPSILRIQQVVRGDSAAYFCASSPDSIHEQFFGPGTRLTVL.

The rearrangement links TRBV3-1 (or the pseudogene TRBV3-2) to TRBJ1-1; D unclear. Germline lookup yields CDR1 LGHDT and CDR2 YNNKEL (reference sequence). Trimming removed 4 bases from V and 8 bases from J, with 14 bases in between. This CDR3 is 13 amino acids long. The CDR3 coding sequence is TGTGCCAGCAGCCCGCGGAGCAGTATCGAAGCTTTCTTT. Encoded protein: CASSPRSSIEAFF.

V and J are TRBV7-2 and TRBJ2-7; 11 nucleotides align to TRBD2. There are 15 residues in the CDR3. V lost 5 bases and J lost 1; bases outside the gene matches: 4. Germline assignment: CDR1 SGHTA and CDR2 FQGNSA. The CDR3 protein is CASSIGTSGSYEQYV. The CDR3 DNA is TGTGCCAGCAGCATTGGGACTAGCGGATCCTACGAGCAGTACGTC.

This chain links TRBV9 with TRBJ2-1; the match to TRBD2 covers 13 bases. Germline loops: CDR1 SGDLS, CDR2 YYNGEE. With V trimmed by 0 bases and J by 0 bases, 12 bases remained unmatched. The CDR3 extends over 21 amino acids. DNA for the CDR3: TGTGCCAGCAGCGTAGATAGTCCGACTAGCGGGAGGTGGAGCTCCTACAATGAGCAGTTCTTC. Translated, it gives CASSVDSPTSGRWSSYNEQFF.

The V gene is TRBV11-3, the J gene TRBJ1-1; 9 bases are shared with TRBD1. V trimming: 1 base; J trimming: 0 bases; junction bases outside the gene matches: 3. Germline CDR1 reads SGHNT; CDR2 reads YENEEA. The CDR3 sequence is 16 residues long. CDR3 amino acids: CASSLGGQGLNTEAFF. DNA of the CDR3: TGTGCCAGCAGCTTAGGGGGACAGGGTTTGAACACTGAAGCTTTCTTT.

The chain links TRBV28 to TRBJ1-6, with a tentative D call TRBD1 (5 bases). CDR3 length: 14 amino acids. V lost 8 bases and J 9 bases, leaving 17 bases between the germline ends. Germline CDR1 MDHEN, CDR2 SYDVKM. CDR3 region: CASDRAAGGSPLHF. Here the CDR3 DNA reads TGTGCCAGCGACCGGGCAGCGGGGGGTTCACCCCTCCACTTT. Based on the CDR3 plus reference TRBV28 and TRBJ1-6, the full variable domain is DVKVTQSSRYLVKRTGEKVFLECVQDMDHENMFWYRQDPGLGLRLIYFSYDVKMKEKGDIPEGYSVSREKKERFSLILESASTNQTSMYLCASDRAAGGSPLHFGNGTRLTVT.

This chain links TRBV12-3 or TRBV12-4 with TRBJ1-2; TRBD1 might be the D (5 bases). CDR3 length: 13 residues. V lost 6 bases and J 3 bases, leaving 11 bases between the germline ends. For the CDR3, the DNA is TGTGCCAGCAGCCTACAGGATTACTATGGCTACACCTTC. Protein: CASSLQDYYGYTF.

This clone has a single count. CDR3 amino acids: CASTGRLNTEAFF. CDR3 coding DNA: TGTGCCAGCACAGGCAGGCTGAACACTGAAGCTTTCTTT. The chain recombines TRBV12-3 or TRBV12-4 with TRBJ1-1; D gene ambiguous. V was trimmed by 7 bases and J by 0 bases, leaving 9 bases between them. This CDR3 is 13 amino acids long.

The V and J genes are TRBV7-8 and TRBJ2-1; perhaps TRBD2 as D (6 bases). This CDR3 contains 17 residues. Germline CDR1 SGHVS, CDR2 FQNEAQ. Trimming shortened V by 4 bases and J by 4 bases, and 20 bases separated the two germline ends. The CDR3 nucleotides are TGTGCCAGCAGCTCCATGGGCGGGACGTTATCGTACAATGAGCAGTTCTTC. It specifies CASSSMGGTLSYNEQFF. The full variable domain, with the rest looked up from reference TRBV7-8 and TRBJ2-1, is GAGVSQSPRYKVAKRGQDVALRCDPISGHVSLFWYQQALGQGPEFLTYFQNEAQLDKSGLPSDRFFAERPEGSVSTLKIQRTQQEDSAVYLCASSSMGGTLSYNEQFFGPGTRLTVL.

The CDR3 nucleotides are TGTGCCAGTAGTATACAGGGTAGACCCCCTAAGGCCCAGCATTTT. Protein product: CASSIQGRPPKAQHF. The chain recombines TRBV19 with TRBJ1-5, with D possibly being TRBD1 (5 bases). From germline, CDR1 is LNHDA and CDR2 SQIVND (reference sequence). This CDR3 contains 15 residues. V was pared by 2 bases and J by 11 bases, with 19 bases between.

This chain links TRBV20-1 with TRBJ1-2; D not certain. The germline V and J ends were trimmed by 1 base and 8 bases, with 8 bases remaining between them. This CDR3 comprises 11 residues. Germline V gives CDR1 DFQATT, CDR2 SNEGSKA (reference sequence). Written as DNA, the CDR3 is TGCAGTGCTAGAGTGTATCCGGGCTACACCTTC. This sequence encodes CSARVYPGYTF.

The rearrangement links TRBV7-2 to TRBJ2-1, with 9 bases lining up with TRBD1. This CDR3 has 15 amino acids. Germline V gives CDR1 SGHTA, CDR2 FQGNSA. J lost 2 bases, V lost 5 bases, and 4 bases had no gene match. CDR3 sequence: CASSRTGEAYNEQFF. The CDR3 bases are TGTGCCAGCAGCCGGACAGGGGAAGCCTACAATGAGCAGTTCTTC.

This clone has a single count. V usage is TRBV3-1 (or the pseudogene TRBV3-2) and J usage is TRBJ2-7; D is uncertain. Between the trimmed V and J ends, which lost 6 bases and 1 base, there was a span of 16 bases. Germline lookup yields CDR1 LGHDT and CDR2 YNNKEL (reference sequence). This CDR3 is built from 15 residues. As DNA, the CDR3 is TGTGCCAGCAGTCCCAGGCGAGATCTGTCCTACGAGCAGTACTTC. This gives the protein CASSPRRDLSYEQYF.

This chain connects TRBV6-5 to TRBJ1-1, with 7 bases matching TRBD1. Germline V gene data show CDR1 as MNHEY and CDR2 as SVGAGI. With 7 bases clipped from V and 3 bases from J, the junction kept 5 bases outside the gene matches. The CDR3 length is 13 residues. The CDR3 protein is CASNQDRDTEAFF. In DNA, the CDR3 is TGTGCCAGCAACCAAGACAGGGACACTGAAGCTTTCTTT.

This sequence joins TRBV11-3 and TRBJ1-2; D remains unclear. The CDR3 consists of 15 residues. The V end was cut by 0 bases, the J end by 1 base, with 9 bases between. Germline loops: CDR1 SGHNT, CDR2 YENEEA. The CDR3 DNA follows: TGTGCCAGCAGCTTAGATCGGGGTAGTAACTATGGCTACACCTTC. Encoded protein: CASSLDRGSNYGYTF.

The CDR3 region is CASSSGPREAGELFF. DNA of the CDR3: TGTGCCAGCAGCTCGGGGCCCAGGGAGGCCGGGGAGCTGTTTTTT. The chain carries TRBV5-6 and TRBJ2-2, with D possibly matching TRBD2 (6 bases). The CDR3 extends over 15 amino acids. V was pared by 3 bases and J by 6 bases, with 15 bases between. The germline V gene encodes CDR1 SGHDT and CDR2 YYEEEE.

This chain uses TRBV7-2 with TRBJ2-3; no firm D call. The V gene's germline CDR1 is SGHTA and CDR2 FQGNSA. The CDR3 runs 11 residues. V was trimmed by 4 bases and J by 4 bases, leaving 3 bases between them. DNA of the CDR3: TGTGCCAGCAGCTCGGCAGATACGCAGTATTTT. Protein product: CASSSADTQYF.

This clone was counted a few times. The V and J genes are TRBV12-5 and TRBJ2-2, with 7 positions matching TRBD1. This CDR3 comprises 14 residues. The germline V gene encodes CDR1 LGHNT and CDR2 FRNRAP. The V gene end was trimmed by 5 bases and the J gene end by 4 bases; junction bases not matched to a gene: 4. DNA for the CDR3: TGTGCTAGTGGTCGACAGGGATTCACCGGGGAGCTGTTTTTT. It codes for CASGRQGFTGELFF.

The chain joins TRBV5-1 to TRBJ1-5; TRBD1 matches 7 bases. Germline CDR1 and CDR2: SGHRS and YFSETQ. Unmatched junction bases numbered 8, after V lost 1 base and J lost 7 bases. The CDR3 loop spans 15 amino acids. CDR3 nucleotide sequence: TGCGCCAGCAGCTTGAGAGGGGGCGCGGGACAGCCCCAGCATTTT. Translated: CASSLRGGAGQPQHF. Full variable domain (missing parts from reference TRBV5-1 and TRBJ1-5): KAGVTQTPRYLIKTRGQQVTLSCSPISGHRSVSWYQQTPGQGLQFLFEYFSETQRNKGNFPGRFSGRQFSNSRSEMNVSTLELGDSALYLCASSLRGGAGQPQHFGDGTRLSIL.

The chain uses TRBV19 and TRBJ2-3; 11 bases agree with TRBD2. CDR1 and CDR2 from the germline V gene are LNHDA and SQIVND (reference sequence). J was trimmed by 6 bases and V by 2 bases; bases with no gene match: 10. There are 17 residues in the CDR3. CDR3 region: CASSISSGRPLGDTQYF. The CDR3, as DNA: TGTGCCAGTAGTATATCTAGCGGGAGGCCCCTTGGGGATACGCAGTATTTT.

This chain uses TRBV7-9 with TRBJ1-4; TRBD1 might be the D (5 bases). The germline CDR1 and CDR2 sequences are SEHNR and FQNEAQ (reference sequence). The CDR3 sequence is 15 residues long. Trimming removed 4 bases at V and 0 bases at J, with 9 bases between. The CDR3 DNA sequence: TGTGCCAGCAGCTCCCTGACAGCAACTAATGAAAAACTGTTTTTT. This translates into CASSSLTATNEKLFF.

The chain joins TRBV11-1 to TRBJ1-1, with a weak D call TRBD1 (5 bases). The CDR3 has 13 amino acids. The germline gives CDR1 SGHAT, CDR2 FQDESV (reference sequence). Deletions cut 3 bases from V and 5 bases from J, with 10 bases between. CDR3 nucleotide sequence: TGTGCCAGCAGCTTGGTGGGGGGGACTGAAGCTTTCTTT. Translating gives CASSLVGGTEAFF.

This chain connects TRBV11-2 to TRBJ2-2; 14 nucleotides align to TRBD2. The germline V gene has CDR1 SGHAT and CDR2 FQNNGV. Germline trimming cut 6 bases from V and 2 bases from J; bases unmatched to any gene: 5. The CDR3 is 17 residues long. The CDR3 spells CASRGTSGSLNTGELFF. The CDR3 nucleotides read TGTGCCAGCAGAGGGACTAGCGGGAGTTTAAACACCGGGGAGCTGTTTTTT.

V and J are TRBV28 and TRBJ2-2; a weak D match, TRBD1 (6 bases). Deletions cut 3 bases from V and 6 bases from J, with 11 bases between. The CDR3 sequence is 14 residues long. Germline V gene data show CDR1 as MDHEN and CDR2 as SYDVKM. In nucleotides, the CDR3 is TGTGCCAGCAGTTTTCTGGGGACACCCGGGGAGCTGTTTTTT. Amino acid sequence: CASSFLGTPGELFF.

V usage is TRBV28 and J usage is TRBJ2-7; a weak D match, TRBD1 (6 bases). The CDR3 contains 14 residues. The germline gives CDR1 MDHEN, CDR2 SYDVKM. Trimming took off 10 bases at V and 0 bases at J, with 16 bases between the two ends. CDR3 DNA sequence: TGTGCCATCCGACCTAGGACAGACTCCTACGAGCAGTACTTC. Its protein product is CAIRPRTDSYEQYF.

The genes are TRBV5-4 and TRBJ2-3; 15 nucleotides align to TRBD2. The CDR3 runs 18 residues. V was pared by 4 bases and J by 6 bases, with 12 bases of the junction left unmatched. Germline assignment: CDR1 SGHNT and CDR2 YYREEE (reference sequence). The CDR3 bases are TGTGCCAGCAGCCCTCCGGGACTAGCGGGAGGTCGCGGGGATACGCAGTATTTT. It specifies CASSPPGLAGGRGDTQYF.

The CDR3 DNA follows: TGTGCCAGCAGTTCTAGTAGCGGGAGCGGCACAGATACGCAGTATTTT. Protein sequence: CASSSSSGSGTDTQYF. The V gene is TRBV5-4, the J gene TRBJ2-3; 9 nucleotides agree with TRBD2. The CDR3 contains 16 residues. Germline lookup yields CDR1 SGHNT and CDR2 YYREEE (reference sequence). J was trimmed by 1 base and V by 5 bases; bases with no gene match: 8.

The chain couples TRBV6-5 to TRBJ2-7; TRBD1 agrees at 7 bases. V shed 5 bases and J 1 base; nucleotides not matched to a gene: 2. CDR3 length equals 13 residues. Germline V lookup: CDR1 MNHEY, CDR2 SVGAGI. The CDR3 sequence is CASSKDRSYEQYF. The CDR3 nucleotides read TGTGCCAGCAGTAAGGACAGGTCCTACGAGCAGTACTTC.